Detailed here is one T cell receptor (beta chain). The record originates from a study of blood T cell repertoires in COVID-19. In the original processing: Scientists estimated how many nucleated cells there were by amplifying reference gene primers. Profiled with immunoSEQ multiplex PCR; TCRdb holds only in-frame clones, not every one. That table furnishes V, J and clone size, whereas the DNA furnished D and trimming. Altogether 150,000 to 200,000 clones are present, 84% being singletons, with the ten largest covering approximately 15%. This TCR was sampled from a woman in her 70s with COVID-19, enrolled during active disease. The sequenced material came from peripheral blood.

The CDR3 coding sequence is TGTGCCAGCAGTTTAACACGGACAGGGAACACTGAAGCTTTCTTT. Protein product: CASSLTRTGNTEAFF. V gene TRBV28 combines with J gene TRBJ1-1, with 7 bases matching TRBD1. This CDR3 has 15 amino acids. Trimming cost V 2 bases and J 1 base; bases outside gene matches: 4. Germline V gives CDR1 MDHEN, CDR2 SYDVKM.